What follows are 27 T cell receptor beta chains derived from one specimen sequenced in a study of blood T cells in healthy people across ages. The second PCR ran roughly 7 to 12 cycles with a sample-barcoded 5' primer and J-beta primers. In TCRdb, the 5' RACE reads were re-called with MiXCR into one record per CDR3 protein. The data contain approximately 800,000 distinct CDR3 sequences, roughly 34% of them seen just once; the ten biggest clones take up 10% to 15%. The sequenced sample consisted of blood. These receptor sequences come from a man aged 18 to 30 in good health.

The V call is TRBV20-1, the J call TRBJ2-5, with 8 bases lining up with TRBD2. The CDR3 extends over 14 amino acids. Unmatched junction bases numbered 7, after V lost 2 bases and J lost 5 bases. Per germline, CDR1 DFQATT and CDR2 SNEGSKA (reference sequence). The CDR3 protein is CSARSLAGPETQYF. CDR3 DNA: TGCAGTGCTAGAAGCCTAGCGGGTCCTGAGACCCAGTACTTC.

In this sample, this clonotype turned up a few times. The rearrangement links TRBV7-2 to TRBJ1-3; D uncertain. Trimming left V 5 bases short and J 3 bases short, with 8 bases between. The V gene's germline CDR1 is SGHTA and CDR2 FQGNSA. This CDR3 is 13 amino acids long. The CDR3 reads CASSPTNGNTIYF. Here the CDR3 DNA reads TGTGCCAGCAGCCCTACGAATGGAAACACCATATATTTT.

This clonotype appeared a few times. V is TRBV3-1 and J is TRBJ2-7; 8 nucleotides line up with TRBD1. The ends lost 4 bases at V and 0 bases at J; junction bases unmatched: 5. This CDR3 has 15 residues. Germline CDR1 LGHDT, CDR2 YNNKEL (reference sequence). The CDR3 nucleotides are TGTGCCAGCAGCCGTAGGACAGGGATCTCCTACGAGCAGTACTTC. It specifies CASSRRTGISYEQYF.

The sample holds a few counts of this clonotype. The V gene is TRBV6-5, the J gene TRBJ2-7; 8 nucleotides align to TRBD1. The CDR3 length is 13 residues. The ends lost 4 bases at V and 3 bases at J; junction bases unmatched: 2. Germline-derived CDR1 and CDR2 are MNHEY and SVGAGI. CDR3 sequence: CASSWTGLYEQYF. CDR3 DNA sequence: TGTGCCAGCAGTTGGACAGGGCTCTACGAGCAGTACTTC.

The chain recombines TRBV5-1 with TRBJ2-1; 10 nucleotides agree with TRBD2. The ends lost 8 bases at V and 5 bases at J; junction bases unmatched: 7. Germline assignment: CDR1 SGHRS and CDR2 YFSETQ. This CDR3 has 14 amino acids. The CDR3, as DNA: TGCGCCAGTCGACTAGCGGGCTTTCACAATGAGCAGTTCTTC. Amino acid sequence: CASRLAGFHNEQFF.

The rearrangement joins TRBV25-1 to TRBJ2-1, with D possibly being TRBD1 (5 bases). The last part of the DNA fits TRBJ2-7 better; the J call may be wrong. The CDR3 extends over 15 amino acids. The germline CDR1 and CDR2 sequences are MGHDK and SYGVNS. CDR3 bases: TGTGCCAGCAGTGAAGGGATCAGGGTAAACAATGAGCAGTACTTC. This encodes CASSEGIRVNNEQYF.

This chain links TRBV11-2 with TRBJ2-3; 10 nucleotides align to TRBD2. There are 19 residues in the CDR3. The J segment lost 0 bases and the V segment lost 7 bases, leaving 16 bases of the junction unmatched. The germline gives CDR1 SGHAT, CDR2 FQNNGV. The DNA of the CDR3 is TGTGCCAGCACCCCCAGGCTAGCGGGGGCTACTCATAGCACAGATACGCAGTATTTT. Residues: CASTPRLAGATHSTDTQYF.

The sample holds a few counts of this clonotype. The chain joins TRBV20-1 to TRBJ2-1; 7 bases are a match to TRBD1. Germline V lookup: CDR1 DFQATT, CDR2 SNEGSKA (reference sequence). The V gene end was trimmed by 2 bases and the J gene end by 2 bases; junction bases not matched to a gene: 6. There are 15 residues in the CDR3. DNA for the CDR3: TGCAGTGCTAGACGTACAGGGGCGGCCTACAATGAGCAGTTCTTC. Protein product: CSARRTGAAYNEQFF.

DNA of the CDR3: TGTGCCACCAGCTGGCGGACAGGGCCCTCCTACGAGCAGTACTTC. It yields the protein CATSWRTGPSYEQYF. V is TRBV15 and J is TRBJ2-7; TRBD1 agrees at 8 bases. The CDR3 runs to 15 residues. Looked up from germline, CDR1 is LNHNV and CDR2 is YYDKDF (reference sequence). V trimming: 5 bases; J trimming: 0 bases; junction bases outside the gene matches: 6. The whole variable domain, filled in from reference TRBV15 and TRBJ2-7, reads DAMVIQNPRYQVTQFGKPVTLSCSQTLNHNVMYWYQQKSSQAPKLLFHYYDKDFNNEADTPDNFQSRRPNTSFCFLDIRSPGLGDTAMYLCATSWRTGPSYEQYFGPGTRLTVT.

The sample holds one count of this clonotype. The chain combines TRBV20-1 with TRBJ2-5, with D perhaps TRBD1 or TRBD2 (6 bases each). V lost 6 bases and J lost 11, with 25 bases in between. This CDR3 has 14 residues. Per germline, CDR1 DFQATT and CDR2 SNEGSKA (reference sequence). CDR3: CSATGVGGYNEQYF. The CDR3 coding sequence is TGCAGTGCCACGGGGGTAGGGGGTTACAATGAGCAGTACTTC.

The chain joins TRBV3-1 to TRBJ2-7, with 12 bases identical to TRBD2. The ends lost 4 bases at V and 3 bases at J; junction bases unmatched: 7. CDR3 size: 16 residues. Germline V gene sequence: CDR1 LGHDT, CDR2 YNNKEL (reference sequence). CDR3: CASSPRTSGVFYEQYF. The CDR3 nucleotides are TGTGCCAGCAGCCCCAGGACTAGCGGGGTGTTCTACGAGCAGTACTTC.

The rearrangement joins TRBV29-1 to TRBJ1-1, with D uncertain. Between the trimmed V and J ends, which lost 6 bases and 0 bases, there was a span of 17 bases. The CDR3 contains 15 residues. CDR1 SQVTM and CDR2 ANQGSEA come from the germline V gene. CDR3 in DNA: TGCAGCGTGTACCTCCAGGCACCCATGAACACTGAAGCTTTCTTT. It yields the protein CSVYLQAPMNTEAFF.

The J gene is TRBJ1-6, the V gene TRBV7-9; D remains ambiguous. CDR1 is SEHNR, CDR2 FQNEAQ, per germline (reference sequence). The CDR3 consists of 17 residues. V was shortened by 5 bases and J by 7 bases, with 21 bases between the two germline ends. The CDR3 loop is CASSGSDPYVGNSPLHF. The CDR3 DNA reads TGTGCCAGCAGCGGCAGCGACCCTTACGTAGGGAATTCACCCCTCCACTTT.

As for this clonotype: At one end the junction does not follow the germline gene, possibly because of a read error. The chain carries TRBV12-3 or TRBV12-4 and TRBJ1-5, with D hard to call. This CDR3 region has 12 residues. As DNA, the CDR3 is TGTGCCAGCAGAGATAGCAAGCAGCCCCAGCATTTT. It encodes CASRDSKQPQHF.

The DNA for the CDR3 is TGTGCCAGCAGCCAAGAGTTTCTAGCCTACAATGAGCAGTTCTTC. Translating gives CASSQEFLAYNEQFF. The chain is built from TRBV3-1 and TRBJ2-1; D ambiguous. The germline V gene encodes CDR1 LGHDT and CDR2 YNNKEL (reference sequence). Trimming removed 0 bases at V and 2 bases at J, with 8 bases between. This CDR3 is 15 amino acids long.

This chain uses TRBV12-3 or TRBV12-4 with TRBJ2-4; TRBD1 might be the D (5 bases). The ends were cut back, 1 base at V and 0 bases at J, with 16 bases in the middle. The CDR3 is 18 residues long. The CDR3 nucleotides read TGTGCCAGCAGTTTAGTCAATCAGGGTACCCTAGCCAAAAACATTCAGTACTTC. Residues: CASSLVNQGTLAKNIQYF.

The chain recombines TRBV27 with TRBJ2-3; D gene ambiguous. V was trimmed by 3 bases and J by 2 bases, leaving 9 bases between them. This CDR3 has 14 residues. Germline CDR1 reads MNHEY; CDR2 reads SMNVEV (reference sequence). CDR3 bases: TGTGCCAGCAGTTTTCCGCCACCCACAGATACGCAGTATTTT. Its protein is CASSFPPPTDTQYF.

The rearrangement joins TRBV29-1 to TRBJ2-5, with D hard to call. The V gene's germline CDR1 is SQVTM and CDR2 ANQGSEA. This CDR3 contains 13 residues. Trimming cost V 4 bases and J 5 bases, with 14 bases left between them. This CDR3 is CSVGSNEGETQYF. The CDR3 DNA reads TGCAGCGTTGGAAGTAATGAAGGGGAGACCCAGTACTTC.

With regard to this clonotype: This sequence may be a read error, since a much larger clone differs from it by one base. For the CDR3, the DNA is TGTGCCATCAGCCCCATGGATAAGGAGACCTACGAGCAGTACTTC. Translating it yields CAISPMDKETYEQYF. The genes are TRBV10-3 and TRBJ2-4; D unresolved. The J call may be mistaken, given a closer DNA end match to TRBJ2-7. Germline CDR1 ENHRY, CDR2 SYGVKD. The CDR3 sequence is 15 residues long.

The chain uses TRBV2 and TRBJ2-1; D gene unclear. The DNA end favors TRBJ2-7, so the J call may be wrong. CDR1 is SNHLY, CDR2 FYNNEI, per germline. This CDR3 spans 14 amino acids. The CDR3 is CASSEDAAYNEQYF. CDR3 nucleotide sequence: TGTGCCAGCAGTGAAGACGCAGCCTACAATGAGCAGTACTTC.

This clonotype was counted at least ten times. CDR3 sequence (DNA): TGCGCCAGCAGCCAAGATGGGAGGCGCTATGGCTACACCTTC. Translation: CASSQDGRRYGYTF. The chain employs TRBV4-1 and TRBJ1-2; D is undetermined. The V end was cut by 0 bases, the J end by 4 bases, with 9 bases between. Germline assignment: CDR1 MGHRA and CDR2 YSYEKL. The CDR3 length is 14 residues.

The chain employs TRBV7-8 and TRBJ2-2; D remains ambiguous. The CDR3 loop spans 12 amino acids. With 3 bases removed from V and 6 bases from J, the gap between germline ends came to 5 bases. Germline loops: CDR1 SGHVS, CDR2 FQNEAQ. The CDR3 loop reads CASSFQPGELFF. DNA of the CDR3: TGTGCCAGCAGCTTTCAACCCGGGGAGCTGTTTTTT.

This chain links TRBV30 with TRBJ2-7; the match to TRBD1 covers 8 bases. The CDR3 runs 13 residues. The germline V gene has CDR1 GTSNPN and CDR2 SVGIG (reference sequence). Trimming removed 1 base from V and 5 bases from J; junction bases left unmatched: 4. The CDR3 here is CAWSGTGRHEQYF. CDR3 in DNA: TGTGCCTGGAGTGGGACAGGGCGCCACGAGCAGTACTTC.

This clonotype occurred a few times. V is TRBV7-9 and J is TRBJ2-3; D is uncertain. Looked up from germline, CDR1 is SEHNR and CDR2 is FQNEAQ (reference sequence). Trimming pared 5 bases from V and 5 bases from J, leaving 20 bases between. CDR3 length: 16 residues. The DNA for the CDR3 is TGTGCCAGCAGCACCATCTCCGACATAGCACAAGATACGCAGTATTTT. Translating gives CASSTISDIAQDTQYF.

The chain employs TRBV7-3 and TRBJ2-5; 8 nucleotides match TRBD2. The J call is in doubt because the DNA end fits TRBJ2-7 better. This CDR3 is 13 amino acids long. Germline V lookup: CDR1 SGHTA, CDR2 FQGTGA. CDR3 in DNA: TGTGCCAGCAGCTTACTAGCGGGTGCCGAGCAGTACTTC. Its translation: CASSLLAGAEQYF.

Here the CDR3 reads CATSDPVYDSNQPQHF. The CDR3 coding sequence is TGTGCCACCAGTGACCCAGTCTACGATAGCAATCAGCCCCAGCATTTT. The chain recombines TRBV24-1 with TRBJ1-5; D is uncertain. Germline V gives CDR1 KGHDR, CDR2 SFDVKD. This CDR3 has 16 residues. Trimming pared 4 bases from V and 0 bases from J, leaving 12 bases between.

This clonotype has ten or more counts. This sequence joins TRBV5-1 and TRBJ1-2; no firm D call. This CDR3 region has 13 residues. The germline CDR1 and CDR2 sequences are SGHRS and YFSETQ. V lost 0 bases and J 6 bases, leaving 9 bases between the germline ends. The DNA of the CDR3 is TGCGCCAGCAGCTTGGCCGGGCGTGATGGCTACACCTTC. Encoded protein: CASSLAGRDGYTF. Complete variable domain (other parts from reference TRBV5-1 and TRBJ1-2): KAGVTQTPRYLIKTRGQQVTLSCSPISGHRSVSWYQQTPGQGLQFLFEYFSETQRNKGNFPGRFSGRQFSNSRSEMNVSTLELGDSALYLCASSLAGRDGYTFGSGTRLTVV.